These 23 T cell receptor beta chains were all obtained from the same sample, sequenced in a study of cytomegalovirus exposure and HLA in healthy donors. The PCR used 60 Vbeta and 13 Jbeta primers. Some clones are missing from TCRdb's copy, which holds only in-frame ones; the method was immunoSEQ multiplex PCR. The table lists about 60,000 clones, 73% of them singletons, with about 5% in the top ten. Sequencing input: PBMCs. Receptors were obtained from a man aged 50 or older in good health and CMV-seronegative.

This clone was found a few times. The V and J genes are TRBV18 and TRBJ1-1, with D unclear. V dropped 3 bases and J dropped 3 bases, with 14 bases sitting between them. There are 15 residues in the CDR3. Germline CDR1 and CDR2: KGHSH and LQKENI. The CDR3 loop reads CASSPLAAADTEAFF. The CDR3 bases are TGTGCCAGCTCACCCCTTGCGGCAGCCGACACTGAAGCTTTCTTT.

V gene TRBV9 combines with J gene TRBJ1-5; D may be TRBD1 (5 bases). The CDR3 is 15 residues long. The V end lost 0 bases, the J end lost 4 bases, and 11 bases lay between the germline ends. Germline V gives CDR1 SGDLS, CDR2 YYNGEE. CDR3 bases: TGTGCCAGCAGCGTAGACTCCAGGGAAAATCAGCCCCAGCATTTT. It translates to CASSVDSRENQPQHF.

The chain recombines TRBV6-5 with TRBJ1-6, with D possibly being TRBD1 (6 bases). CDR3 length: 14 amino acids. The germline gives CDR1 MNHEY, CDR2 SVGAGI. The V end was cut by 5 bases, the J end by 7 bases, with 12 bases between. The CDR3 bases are TGTGCCAGCAGTGTGAACAGGGCCAATTCACCCCTCCACTTT. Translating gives CASSVNRANSPLHF.

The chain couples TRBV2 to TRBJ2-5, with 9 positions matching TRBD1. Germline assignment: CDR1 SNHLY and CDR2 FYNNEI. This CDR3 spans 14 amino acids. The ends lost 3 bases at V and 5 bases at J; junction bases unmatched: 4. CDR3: CASSEDRGGETQYF. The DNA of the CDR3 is TGTGCCAGCAGTGAGGACAGGGGAGGTGAGACCCAGTACTTC.

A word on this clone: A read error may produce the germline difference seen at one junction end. Here the CDR3 DNA reads TGTGCTAGCAGCTTGTCTTTAGCAGATACGCAGTATTTT. This sequence encodes CASSLSLADTQYF. The gene calls are TRBV7-7 and TRBJ2-3; D call uncertain. Looked up from germline, CDR1 is SSHAT and CDR2 is FNYEAQ (reference sequence). The CDR3 is 13 amino acids.

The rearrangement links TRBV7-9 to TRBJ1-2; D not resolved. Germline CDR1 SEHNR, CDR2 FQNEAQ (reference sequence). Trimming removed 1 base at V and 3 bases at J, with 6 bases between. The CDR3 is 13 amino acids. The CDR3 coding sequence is TGTGCCAGCAGCTTAGATAGCTACTATGGCTACACCTTC. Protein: CASSLDSYYGYTF.

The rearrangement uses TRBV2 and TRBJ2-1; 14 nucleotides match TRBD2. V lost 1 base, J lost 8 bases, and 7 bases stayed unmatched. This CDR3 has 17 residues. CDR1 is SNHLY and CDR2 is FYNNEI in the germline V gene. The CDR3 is CASSEGGLAGGGYEQFF. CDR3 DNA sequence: TGTGCCAGCAGTGAAGGTGGACTAGCGGGGGGTGGCTATGAGCAGTTCTTC.

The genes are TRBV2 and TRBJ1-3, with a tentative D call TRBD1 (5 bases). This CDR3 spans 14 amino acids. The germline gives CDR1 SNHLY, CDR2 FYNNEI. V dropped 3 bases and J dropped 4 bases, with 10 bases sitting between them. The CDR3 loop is CASSDGGRGNTIYF. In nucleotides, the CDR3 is TGTGCCAGCAGTGACGGGGGAAGGGGAAACACCATATATTTT.

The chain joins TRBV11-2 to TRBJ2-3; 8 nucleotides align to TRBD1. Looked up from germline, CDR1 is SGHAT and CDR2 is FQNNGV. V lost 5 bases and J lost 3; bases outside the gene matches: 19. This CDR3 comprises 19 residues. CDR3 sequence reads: CASSTNYLRQGLGTDTQYF. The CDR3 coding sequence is TGTGCCAGCAGCACCAACTACCTGAGACAGGGGTTAGGGACAGATACGCAGTATTTT. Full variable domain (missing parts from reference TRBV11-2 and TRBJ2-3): EAGVAQSPRYKIIEKRQSVAFWCNPISGHATLYWYQQILGQGPKLLIQFQNNGVVDDSQLPKDRFSAERLKGVDSTLKIQPAKLEDSAVYLCASSTNYLRQGLGTDTQYFGPGTRLTVL.

In DNA, the CDR3 is TGTGCCAGCAGTTACTTTGGGACAGGGATAATCGATGAGCAGTTCTTC. Its protein is CASSYFGTGIIDEQFF. The gene calls are TRBV6-5 and TRBJ2-1, with 9 bases lining up with TRBD1. From germline, CDR1 is MNHEY and CDR2 SVGAGI. This CDR3 comprises 16 residues. J lost 8 bases, V lost 1 base, and 9 bases had no gene match.

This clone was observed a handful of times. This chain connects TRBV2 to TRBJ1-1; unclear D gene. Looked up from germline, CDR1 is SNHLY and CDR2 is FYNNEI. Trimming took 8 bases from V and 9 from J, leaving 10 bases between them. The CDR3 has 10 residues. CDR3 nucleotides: TGTGCCAGCGTCGAGCCACAAGCTTTCTTT. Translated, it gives CASVEPQAFF. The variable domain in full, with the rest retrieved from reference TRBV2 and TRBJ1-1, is EPEVTQTPSHQVTQMGQEVILRCVPISNHLYFYWYRQILGQKVEFLVSFYNNEISEKSEIFDDQFSVERPDGSNFTLKIRSTKLEDSAMYFCASVEPQAFFGQGTRLTVV.

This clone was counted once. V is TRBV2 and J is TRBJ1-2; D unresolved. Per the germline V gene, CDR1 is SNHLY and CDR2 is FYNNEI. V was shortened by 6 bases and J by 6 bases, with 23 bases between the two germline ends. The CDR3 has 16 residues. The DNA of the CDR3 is TGTGCCAGCAGCGTTACCGGGATACAGATAAACAATGGCTACACCTTC. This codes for CASSVTGIQINNGYTF.

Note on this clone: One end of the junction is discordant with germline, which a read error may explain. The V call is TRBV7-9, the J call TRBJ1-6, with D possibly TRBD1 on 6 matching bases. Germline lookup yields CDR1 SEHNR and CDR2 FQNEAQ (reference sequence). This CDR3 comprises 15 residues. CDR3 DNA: TGTTCCAGCAGCTTAACTGAGGGGGAGAGATCACCCCTCCACTTT. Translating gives CSSSLTEGERSPLHF.

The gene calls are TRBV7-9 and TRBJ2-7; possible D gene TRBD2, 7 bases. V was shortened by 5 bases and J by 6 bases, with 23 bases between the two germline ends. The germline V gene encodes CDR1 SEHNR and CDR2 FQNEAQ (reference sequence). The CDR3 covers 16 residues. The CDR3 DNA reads TGTGCCAGCAGCCCCTCATGGGGGCAGGGAGGGGGCGAGCAGTACTTC. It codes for CASSPSWGQGGGEQYF. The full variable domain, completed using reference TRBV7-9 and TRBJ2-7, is DTGVSQNPRHKITKRGQNVTFRCDPISEHNRLYWYRQTLGQGPEFLTYFQNEAQLEKSRLLSDRFSAERPKGSFSTLEIQRTEQGDSAMYLCASSPSWGQGGGEQYFGPGTRLTVT.

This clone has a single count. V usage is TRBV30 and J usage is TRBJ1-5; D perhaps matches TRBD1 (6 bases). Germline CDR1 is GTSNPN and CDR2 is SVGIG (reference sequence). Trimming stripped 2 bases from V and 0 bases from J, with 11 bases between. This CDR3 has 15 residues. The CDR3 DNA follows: TGTGCCTGGAGTCTGGGACATAATAGCAATCAGCCCCAGCATTTT. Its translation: CAWSLGHNSNQPQHF.

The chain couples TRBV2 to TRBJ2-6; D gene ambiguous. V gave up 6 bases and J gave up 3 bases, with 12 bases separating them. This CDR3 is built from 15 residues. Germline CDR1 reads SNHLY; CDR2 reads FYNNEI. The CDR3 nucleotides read TGTGCCAGCAGCGAAACCCAGGTTGGGGCCAACGTCCTGACTTTC. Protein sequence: CASSETQVGANVLTF. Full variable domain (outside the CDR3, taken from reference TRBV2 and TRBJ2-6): EPEVTQTPSHQVTQMGQEVILRCVPISNHLYFYWYRQILGQKVEFLVSFYNNEISEKSEIFDDQFSVERPDGSNFTLKIRSTKLEDSAMYFCASSETQVGANVLTFGAGSRLTVL.

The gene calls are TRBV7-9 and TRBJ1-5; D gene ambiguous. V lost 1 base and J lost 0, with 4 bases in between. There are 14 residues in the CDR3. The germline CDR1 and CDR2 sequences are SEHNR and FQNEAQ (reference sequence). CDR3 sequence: CASSLGNSNQPQHF. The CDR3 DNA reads TGTGCCAGCAGCTTAGGTAATAGCAATCAGCCCCAGCATTTT. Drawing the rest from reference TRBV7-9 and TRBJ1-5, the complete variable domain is DTGVSQNPRHKITKRGQNVTFRCDPISEHNRLYWYRQTLGQGPEFLTYFQNEAQLEKSRLLSDRFSAERPKGSFSTLEIQRTEQGDSAMYLCASSLGNSNQPQHFGDGTRLSIL.

The CDR3 region has the DNA TGTGCCAGCACCCTACAGGGGGTTAGCGAGCAGTACTTC. Protein sequence: CASTLQGVSEQYF. The J gene is TRBJ2-7, the V gene TRBV5-4, with TRBD1 matching 8 bases. The CDR3 runs 13 residues. After removal of 6 bases from V and 6 bases from J, the junction contained 8 bases not matched to a gene. Germline V gene data show CDR1 as SGHNT and CDR2 as YYREEE (reference sequence).

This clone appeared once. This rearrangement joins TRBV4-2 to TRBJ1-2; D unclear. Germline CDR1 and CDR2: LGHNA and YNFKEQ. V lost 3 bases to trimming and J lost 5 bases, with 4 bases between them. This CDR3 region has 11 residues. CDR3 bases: TGTGCCAGCAGCCAGGAGTATGGCTACACCTTC. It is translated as CASSQEYGYTF.

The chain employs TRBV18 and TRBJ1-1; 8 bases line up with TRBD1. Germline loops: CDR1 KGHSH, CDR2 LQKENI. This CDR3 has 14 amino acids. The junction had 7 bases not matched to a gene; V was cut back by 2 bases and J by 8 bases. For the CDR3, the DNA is TGTGCCAGCTCACCAGGGGACAGGTCTTTGGAAGCTTTCTTT. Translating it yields CASSPGDRSLEAFF.

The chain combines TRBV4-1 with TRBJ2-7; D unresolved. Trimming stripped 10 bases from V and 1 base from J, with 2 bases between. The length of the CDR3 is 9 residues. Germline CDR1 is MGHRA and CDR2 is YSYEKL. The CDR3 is CATSYEQYF. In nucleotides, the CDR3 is TGCGCCACATCCTACGAGCAGTACTTC.

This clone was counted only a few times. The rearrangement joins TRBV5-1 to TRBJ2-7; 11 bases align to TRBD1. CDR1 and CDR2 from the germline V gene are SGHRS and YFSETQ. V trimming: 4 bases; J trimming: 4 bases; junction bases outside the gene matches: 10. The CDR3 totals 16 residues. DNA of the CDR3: TGCGCCAGCAGCCAGACGGTCGGGACAGGGGGATACGAGCAGTACTTC. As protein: CASSQTVGTGGYEQYF.

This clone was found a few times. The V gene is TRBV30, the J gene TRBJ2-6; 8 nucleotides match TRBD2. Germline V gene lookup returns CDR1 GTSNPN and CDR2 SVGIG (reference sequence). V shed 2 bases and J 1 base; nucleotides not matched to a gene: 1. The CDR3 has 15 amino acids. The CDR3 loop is CAWSRGGSGANVLTF. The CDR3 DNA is TGTGCCTGGAGTCGGGGGGGTTCTGGGGCCAACGTCCTGACTTTC.